One sample yielded the 24 T cell receptor beta chains listed below, sequenced in a study of CD4 T cells in relation to SARS-CoV-2 and coronaviruses. The data were produced by immunoSEQ multiplex PCR, yet TCRdb's version contains in-frame clones alone and is incomplete. The sample lists around 65,000 clones, around 87% occurring once. Unexposed donor CD4+ T cells date from about 2011-2018, before the COVID-19 pandemic. The sample taken for sequencing was memory CD4+ T cells from PBMCs. The source of these receptors is a human donor in good health.

This chain joins TRBV2 and TRBJ1-4, with TRBD1 matching over 7 bases. The CDR3 runs to 14 residues. Germline trimming cut 4 bases from V and 13 bases from J; bases unmatched to any gene: 12. Germline V gene lookup returns CDR1 SNHLY and CDR2 FYNNEI. The chain's CDR3 is CASSGDSLRVRLFF. The DNA for the CDR3 is TGTGCCAGCAGTGGGGACAGTCTTAGAGTGAGACTGTTTTTT.

This chain links TRBV6-6 with TRBJ2-7, with no clear D. The V gene lost 6 bases and the J gene lost 7 bases, with 16 bases spanning the gap. The CDR3 is made up of 13 amino acids. Germline V lookup: CDR1 MNHNY, CDR2 SVGAGI (reference sequence). The CDR3 DNA reads as TGTGCCAGCAGCCGATGGACGCAAGGAGAGCAGTACTTC. Residues: CASSRWTQGEQYF.

This chain connects TRBV18 to TRBJ2-1, with D perhaps being TRBD1 or TRBD2 (5 bases each). This CDR3 region has 14 residues. Trimming stripped 3 bases from V and 10 bases from J, with 16 bases between. The germline CDR1 and CDR2 sequences are KGHSH and LQKENI. DNA for the CDR3: TGTGCCAGCTCACCTTACTCCGGGACCGACGAGCAGTTCTTC. Translated, it gives CASSPYSGTDEQFF.

This chain links TRBV7-2 with TRBJ1-5, with 7 positions matching TRBD1. The CDR3 covers 13 residues. V lost 7 bases, J lost 6 bases, and 6 bases stayed unmatched. CDR1 is SGHTA, CDR2 FQGNSA, per germline. The CDR3 here is CASTQGGVQPQHF. DNA of the CDR3: TGTGCCAGCACCCAGGGGGGGGTTCAGCCCCAGCATTTT.

V gene TRBV4-3 combines with J gene TRBJ2-1, with 7 bases that match TRBD2. V was pared by 3 bases and J by 2 bases, with 7 bases of the junction left unmatched. Germline loops: CDR1 LGHNA, CDR2 YSLEER. The CDR3 extends over 16 amino acids. Written as DNA, the CDR3 is TGCGCCAGCAGCCAGACTAGCTCCCCTGCCTACAATGAGCAGTTCTTC. Its translation is CASSQTSSPAYNEQFF.

This clone was observed once. The chain joins TRBV7-2 to TRBJ1-1; D remains ambiguous. CDR1 and CDR2 (germline): SGHTA, FQGNSA. The V gene lost 3 bases and the J gene lost 0 bases, with 5 bases spanning the gap. This CDR3 comprises 13 residues. CDR3 bases: TGTGCCAGCAGCTTGATCTTGAACACTGAAGCTTTCTTT. It is translated as CASSLILNTEAFF.

Comment on this clone: The conserved phenylalanine or tryptophan is not found at the CDR3 terminus, so this likely reflects a read error. Because the CDR3's place on the DNA is in doubt, the DNA is left out and the CDR3 is given as listed by TCRdb. V usage is TRBV10-1 and J usage is TRBJ2-6; TRBD2 was called by the table and not checked on the DNA. The CDR3 numbers 17 amino acids, ends counted. Germline lookup yields CDR1 WNHNN and CDR2 SYGVQD (reference sequence). The CDR3 region is CASSDGTSGSLVAPSFG.

The CDR3 protein is CASRTYSNQPQHF. CDR3 nucleotide sequence: TGTGCCAGCAGGACCTATAGCAATCAGCCCCAGCATTTT. V usage is TRBV6-5 and J usage is TRBJ1-5, with unresolved D. From germline, CDR1 is MNHEY and CDR2 SVGAGI. Trimming left V 6 bases short and J 0 bases short, with 6 bases between. The CDR3 runs 13 residues.

Here the CDR3 DNA reads TGTGCCAGCAGCGTAGTAGCCGTAAACACAGATACGCAGTATTTT. Encoded protein: CASSVVAVNTDTQYF. The chain couples TRBV9 to TRBJ2-3; D gene unclear. V lost 0 bases to trimming and J lost 2 bases, with 10 bases between them. This CDR3 is 15 amino acids long. Germline-derived CDR1 and CDR2 are SGDLS and YYNGEE.

This sequence joins TRBV19 and TRBJ2-2; D might be TRBD2 (6 bases). V lost 3 bases, J lost 0 bases, and 11 bases lay in between. The germline V gene has CDR1 LNHDA and CDR2 SQIVND (reference sequence). This CDR3 is 16 amino acids long. CDR3 amino acids: CASSIRGGTNTGELFF. The DNA for the CDR3 is TGTGCCAGTAGTATCAGAGGCGGGACGAACACCGGGGAGCTGTTTTTT.

J is TRBJ2-2 and V is TRBV5-1; 8 bases are shared with TRBD1. V lost 4 bases, J lost 2 bases, and 4 bases stayed unmatched. CDR3 length: 15 residues. Looked up from germline, CDR1 is SGHRS and CDR2 is YFSETQ. CDR3 residues: CASSPDRGNTGELFF. The DNA of the CDR3 is TGCGCCAGCAGCCCCGACAGGGGTAACACCGGGGAGCTGTTTTTT.

The CDR3 loop is CASSPGTSRDTDTQYF. CDR3 in DNA: TGTGCCAGTAGTCCAGGGACTAGCAGAGACACAGATACGCAGTATTTT. This chain uses TRBV19 with TRBJ2-3; TRBD2 matches at 9 bases. Germline lookup yields CDR1 LNHDA and CDR2 SQIVND (reference sequence). Losses at the gene ends were 5 bases for V and 2 bases for J; bases not matched to a gene: 8. The CDR3 length is 16 residues.

This clone was seen a handful of times. This chain uses TRBV28 with TRBJ1-5; 7 bases agree with TRBD1. Germline trimming cut 4 bases from V and 1 base from J; bases unmatched to any gene: 7. The germline gives CDR1 MDHEN, CDR2 SYDVKM. This CDR3 is built from 16 residues. Here the CDR3 reads CASSSLYRGSNQPQHF. The DNA of the CDR3 is TGTGCCAGCAGTTCCCTCTACAGGGGAAGCAATCAGCCCCAGCATTTT.

The chain is built from TRBV29-1 and TRBJ2-2; D unresolved. Trimming stripped 7 bases from V and 1 base from J, with 4 bases between. Germline CDR1 SQVTM, CDR2 ANQGSEA. This CDR3 comprises 11 residues. The CDR3 nucleotides read TGCAGCGCTAAGAACACCGGGGAGCTGTTTTTT. Amino acid sequence: CSAKNTGELFF.

This clone was seen only once. V and J are TRBV29-1 and TRBJ1-3, with D possibly matching TRBD1 (5 bases). This CDR3 contains 13 residues. CDR1 and CDR2 (germline): SQVTM, ANQGSEA. V lost 7 bases and J 0 bases, leaving 10 bases between the germline ends. CDR3 protein: CSATGHSGNTIYF. The CDR3 DNA sequence: TGCAGCGCTACAGGTCACTCTGGAAACACCATATATTTT.

This clone was picked up one time. The chain carries TRBV5-1 and TRBJ1-1, with D hard to call. In germline, CDR1 is SGHRS, CDR2 YFSETQ. V gave up 3 bases and J gave up 2 bases, with 14 bases separating them. The CDR3 has 15 residues. CDR3: CASSSGGVENTEAFF. The CDR3 region has the DNA TGCGCCAGCAGCTCTGGCGGGGTCGAAAACACTGAAGCTTTCTTT. Full variable domain (remainder filled in from reference TRBV5-1 and TRBJ1-1): KAGVTQTPRYLIKTRGQQVTLSCSPISGHRSVSWYQQTPGQGLQFLFEYFSETQRNKGNFPGRFSGRQFSNSRSEMNVSTLELGDSALYLCASSSGGVENTEAFFGQGTRLTVV.

The genes are TRBV5-4 and TRBJ2-4, with D possibly matching TRBD2 (5 bases). The CDR3 runs 13 residues. Trimming pared 8 bases from V and 10 bases from J, leaving 19 bases between. From germline, CDR1 is SGHNT and CDR2 YYREEE (reference sequence). For the CDR3, the DNA is TGTGCCAGTTACCACGGGGATACTGGGATTCAGTACTTC. Translation gives CASYHGDTGIQYF.

The CDR3 nucleotides read TGTGCCAGCTCACCAGGCCGTAGCAATCAGCCCCAGCATTTT. It translates to CASSPGRSNQPQHF. The chain joins TRBV18 to TRBJ1-5; no reliable D call. The CDR3 runs to 14 residues. The V gene's germline CDR1 is KGHSH and CDR2 LQKENI. The germline V and J ends were trimmed by 2 bases and 0 bases, with 5 bases remaining between them.

V usage is TRBV6-1 and J usage is TRBJ1-2; D not resolved. Germline values: CDR1 MNHNS, CDR2 SASEGT. This CDR3 has 11 residues. The V and J ends lost 2 bases and 5 bases respectively, with 3 bases between them. The CDR3 DNA is TGTGCCAGCAGTGAACGGTATGGCTACACCTTC. Translated, it gives CASSERYGYTF.

This clone is a singleton in its sample. The genes are TRBV7-9 and TRBJ2-2, with 8 bases fitting TRBD1. This CDR3 spans 16 amino acids. The junction had 5 bases not matched to a gene; V was cut back by 5 bases and J by 0 bases. Germline assignment: CDR1 SEHNR and CDR2 FQNEAQ (reference sequence). CDR3: CASSRGQGTNTGELFF. As DNA, the CDR3 is TGTGCCAGCAGCCGAGGACAGGGCACGAACACCGGGGAGCTGTTTTTT.

This clone showed up just once. The genes are TRBV7-3 and TRBJ2-5; no reliable D call. This CDR3 spans 13 amino acids. V lost 4 bases and J lost 4, with 10 bases in between. The germline V gene encodes CDR1 SGHTA and CDR2 FQGTGA. The CDR3 DNA is TGTGCCAGCAGCTCCTGGGGTACAGAGACCCAGTACTTC. Translated, it gives CASSSWGTETQYF.

The rearrangement uses TRBV5-1 and TRBJ2-3; D remains ambiguous. The CDR3 covers 13 residues. Per germline, CDR1 SGHRS and CDR2 YFSETQ. Deletions cut 2 bases from V and 1 base from J, with 5 bases between. The CDR3 protein is CASSFQGTDTQYF. In DNA, the CDR3 is TGCGCCAGCAGCTTCCAGGGCACAGATACGCAGTATTTT.

The chain recombines TRBV11-2 with TRBJ1-2; D not resolved. With 1 base removed from V and 4 bases from J, the gap between germline ends came to 13 bases. The germline V gene encodes CDR1 SGHAT and CDR2 FQNNGV. The CDR3 contains 15 residues. As DNA, the CDR3 is TGTGCCAGCAGCTTAGGAGGAGGGCTTACCTATGGCTACACCTTC. It specifies CASSLGGGLTYGYTF.

This chain connects TRBV5-1 to TRBJ2-1; 11 bases are a match to TRBD2. Trimming at V came to 2 bases and at J to 6 bases, leaving 4 bases not matched to a gene. Germline V lookup: CDR1 SGHRS, CDR2 YFSETQ. This CDR3 spans 15 amino acids. The DNA of the CDR3 is TGCGCCAGCAGCTTCTTAGCGGGGGGGCCCAATGAGCAGTTCTTC. Translated: CASSFLAGGPNEQFF.